The rows below give T cell receptor beta chains drawn from one sample of a study of shared clonotypes between healthy human individuals. Assay used: immunoSEQ multiplex PCR; TCRdb lists only in-frame clones, some missing. The sample includes 2 million to 3 million clones, more than 80% of them seen just once. The material sequenced was naive CD4+ T cells sorted from blood. Receptors were obtained from a man between 18 and 29 years old in good health. Each CDR3 is given without its conserved first and last residue. Each record gives: J gene, V gene, clone size, CDR3 protein. Where a row states a size, it is once, few, many or the class of an expanded clone; other rows omit it.

J gene: TRBJ2-7; V gene: TRBV11-3; clone size: once; CDR3 protein: ASSAGGTRYEQY
J gene: TRBJ2-3; V gene: TRBV6-1; clone size: -; CDR3 protein: ASSETSGRGYTQY
J gene: TRBJ1-2; V gene: TRBV25-1; clone size: -; CDR3 protein: ASSESWGSPNYGYT
J gene: TRBJ2-7; V gene: TRBV5-4; clone size: -; CDR3 protein: ASSLGQGRDEQY
J gene: TRBJ2-7; V gene: TRBV18; clone size: once; CDR3 protein: ASSPPLGREAAYEQY
J gene: TRBJ2-3; V gene: TRBV29-1; clone size: -; CDR3 protein: SVAPTSGTDTQY
J gene: TRBJ2-7; V gene: TRBV7-2; clone size: -; CDR3 protein: ASSKFGGAGYEQY
J gene: TRBJ2-4; V gene: TRBV28; clone size: once; CDR3 protein: ASSHRGVGAEGIQY
J gene: TRBJ2-4; V gene: TRBV4-3; clone size: -; CDR3 protein: ASSQERPGGAKNIQY
J gene: TRBJ2-2; V gene: TRBV10-3; clone size: -; CDR3 protein: ATNNYSTGELF
J gene: TRBJ2-1; V gene: TRBV2; clone size: -; CDR3 protein: ASKGLSYNEQF
J gene: TRBJ2-7; V gene: TRBV7-2; clone size: -; CDR3 protein: ASSPGLARTYEQY
J gene: TRBJ2-2; V gene: TRBV7-2; clone size: -; CDR3 protein: ASSFRAGDTSTGELF
J gene: TRBJ2-1; V gene: TRBV4-3; clone size: -; CDR3 protein: ASSQRAGSYNEQF
J gene: TRBJ1-6; V gene: TRBV4-1; clone size: -; CDR3 protein: ASSQDGTLDPYSPLH
J gene: TRBJ1-3; V gene: TRBV18; clone size: -; CDR3 protein: ASSQGGGNTIY
J gene: TRBJ2-1; V gene: TRBV5-1; clone size: -; CDR3 protein: ASSLPMDEQF
J gene: TRBJ2-2; V gene: TRBV6-6; clone size: -; CDR3 protein: ASSSPLF
J gene: TRBJ2-1; V gene: TRBV29-1; clone size: -; CDR3 protein: SVAVGAGFGTYNEQF
J gene: TRBJ2-1; V gene: TRBV25-1; clone size: -; CDR3 protein: ASSEYRGPYNEQF
J gene: -; V gene: TRBV11-2; clone size: -; CDR3 protein: ASSLAPYEQY
J gene: TRBJ1-1; V gene: TRBV5-1; clone size: once; CDR3 protein: ASSPGHLNTEAF
J gene: TRBJ1-2; V gene: TRBV2; clone size: -; CDR3 protein: ASSYRSRSLGGYT
J gene: TRBJ2-5; V gene: TRBV10-3; clone size: -; CDR3 protein: AISSPGGTQY
J gene: TRBJ2-2; V gene: TRBV30; clone size: -; CDR3 protein: AWVKGPGTGELF
J gene: TRBJ1-5; V gene: TRBV2; clone size: -; CDR3 protein: ASSGTGFNQPQH
J gene: TRBJ2-3; V gene: TRBV5-1; clone size: once; CDR3 protein: ASSLYGGPDGDTQY
J gene: TRBJ2-7; V gene: TRBV19; clone size: -; CDR3 protein: ASSSSDYEQY